The rows below give T cell receptor beta chains drawn from one sample of a study of cytomegalovirus exposure and HLA in healthy donors. Data came from immunoSEQ multiplex PCR; TCRdb stores just in-frame clones and leaves some out. This sample yields 150,000 to 200,000 clones, of which 76% are seen a single time; about 2.5% belongs to the top ten. Sequencing used PBMCs. The receptors originated from a woman aged 30 to 39 in good health and CMV-seropositive. The CDR3 runs from the conserved cysteine through the conserved F or W. The D gene is left open where the match is weak. Clone size is given for some rows only: seen once, a few or many times, or a class if the clone is expanded.

. | TRBJ2-3 | . | TRBV2 | CASRQSTDTQYF | TGTGCCAGCAGACAGAGCACAGATACGCAGTATTTT
. | TRBJ2-5 | TRBD2 | TRBV2 | CASSQGLAGPQETQYF | TGTGCCAGCAGTCAAGGACTAGCGGGGCCTCAAGAGACCCAGTACTTC
. | TRBJ2-3 | TRBD2 | TRBV7-9 | CASSVWTSGGGDTQYF | TGTGCCAGCAGCGTATGGACTAGCGGGGGAGGGGATACGCAGTATTTT
. | TRBJ2-7 | TRBD2 | TRBV28 | CASGTSGRDRAYEQYF | TGTGCCAGCGGGACTAGCGGGAGGGATCGCGCCTACGAGCAGTACTTC
. | TRBJ1-5 | . | TRBV18 | CASSPGGGGNQPQHF | TGTGCCAGCTCACCCGGGGGAGGCGGCAATCAGCCCCAGCATTTT
. | TRBJ1-3 | . | TRBV28 | CASSRWGYRESGSGNTIYF | TGTGCCAGCAGCCGATGGGGTTACAGGGAGTCGGGCTCTGGAAACACCATATATTTT
few | TRBJ2-7 | . | TRBV11-3 | CASSLVGGGKAYEQYF | TGTGCCAGCAGCTTAGTAGGAGGGGGCAAAGCCTACGAGCAGTACTTC
once | TRBJ2-1 | TRBD1 | TRBV6-6 | CASSNIQGRYNEQFF | TGTGCCAGCAGTAACATACAGGGGCGGTACAATGAGCAGTTCTTC
. | TRBJ2-7 | TRBD2 | TRBV5-4 | CASSYPQRGLGEQYF | TGTGCCAGCAGCTACCCCCAGCGGGGGTTGGGGGAGCAGTACTTC
. | TRBJ2-2 | TRBD2 | TRBV28 | CASSYRLAVFTGELFF | TGTGCCAGCAGTTACAGACTAGCGGTGTTCACCGGGGAGCTGTTTTTT
. | TRBJ1-2 | . | TRBV4-1 | CASSQEMAGAYGYTF | TGCGCCAGCAGCCAAGAAATGGCAGGGGCCTATGGCTACACCTTC
. | TRBJ2-3 | . | TRBV4-2 | CASSQGPLTSTDTQYF | TGTGCCAGCAGCCAAGGTCCCCTGACTAGCACAGATACGCAGTATTTT
. | TRBJ2-1 | TRBD2 | TRBV25-1 | CATLAGGRDEQFF | TGTGCGACACTAGCGGGGGGGCGGGATGAGCAGTTCTTC
. | TRBJ1-5 | . | TRBV27 | CASSFSPPLNSNQPQHF | TGTGCCAGCAGTTTCTCCCCTCCGTTAAATAGCAATCAGCCCCAGCATTTT
. | TRBJ2-2 | . | TRBV27 | CASSLLGSSGELFF | TGTGCCAGCAGTTTACTTGGGAGCTCGGGGGAGCTGTTTTTT
once | TRBJ2-1 | . | TRBV7-6 | CASSLGATVEQFF | TGTGCCAGCAGCTTAGGAGCAACCGTTGAGCAGTTCTTC
. | TRBJ2-3 | TRBD1 | TRBV13 | CASAGFPGGRSADTQYF | TGTGCCAGCGCCGGATTCCCAGGGGGCCGGAGCGCAGATACGCAGTATTTT
few | TRBJ1-5 | TRBD1 | TRBV28 | CASSLLGQGRNQPQHF | TGTGCCAGCAGTTTACTCGGACAGGGGAGGAATCAGCCCCAGCATTTT
. | TRBJ1-2 | . | TRBV10-3 | CAISDVPRANGYTF | TGTGCCATCAGTGATGTCCCCAGGGCTAATGGCTACACCTTC
. | TRBJ2-5 | TRBD2 | TRBV7-6 | CASSLATSGGQETQYF | TGTGCCAGCAGCTTAGCGACCAGCGGGGGCCAAGAGACCCAGTACTTC
. | TRBJ1-4 | . | TRBV15 | CATSRDGGASNEKLFF | TGTGCCACCAGCAGAGATGGAGGGGCAAGTAATGAAAAACTGTTTTTT
. | TRBJ1-2 | TRBD1 | TRBV28 | CASNPGQGDYGYTF | TGTGCCAGCAATCCGGGACAGGGGGACTATGGCTACACCTTC
few | TRBJ2-3 | TRBD2 | TRBV6-6 | CASRSAGGGTDTQYF | TGTGCCAGCAGGTCCGCCGGGGGGGGCACAGATACGCAGTATTTT
. | TRBJ2-3 | . | TRBV6-5 | CASSSGQHTQYF | TGTGCCAGCAGTTCTGGACAGCATACGCAGTATTTT
. | TRBJ1-1 | . | TRBV4-1 | CASSQDMGAEMNTEAFF | TGCGCCAGCAGCCAAGATATGGGAGCAGAGATGAACACTGAAGCTTTCTTT
. | TRBJ1-2 | . | TRBV19 | CASSIGSPWGEGAGYTF | TGTGCCAGTAGTATTGGATCCCCCTGGGGGGAGGGAGCTGGCTACACCTTC
. | TRBJ1-6 | . | TRBV28 | CASSPEAGNASPLHF | TGTGCCAGCAGCCCCGAGGCGGGGAATGCTTCACCCCTCCACTTT
. | TRBJ1-2 | . | TRBV28 | CASSPSTGGVIYTF | TGTGCCAGCAGTCCATCGACAGGTGGAGTAATCTACACCTTC
. | TRBJ1-4 | . | TRBV5-1 | CASSGEGGDEKLFF | TGCGCCAGCAGCGGAGAAGGGGGTGACGAAAAACTGTTTTTT
. | TRBJ1-4 | . | TRBV6-5 | CASTDFRGEKLFF | TGTGCCAGCACGGATTTCAGGGGTGAAAAACTGTTTTTT
. | TRBJ2-5 | . | TRBV4-3 | CASSQVTPARVGETQYF | TGCGCCAGCAGCCAAGTTACCCCCGCCAGGGTCGGGGAGACCCAGTACTTC
few | TRBJ1-5 | TRBD1 | TRBV30 | CAWSVGGQAEGPQHF | TGTGCCTGGAGTGTAGGGGGCCAGGCCGAGGGGCCCCAGCATTTT
few | TRBJ2-2 | TRBD1 | TRBV7-3 | CASSLGGQGNTGELFF | TGTGCCAGCAGCTTAGGCGGACAGGGGAACACCGGGGAGCTGTTTTTT
. | TRBJ1-1 | . | TRBV27 | CASSLAGNTEAFF | TGTGCCAGCAGTTTGGCAGGGAACACTGAAGCTTTCTTT
few | TRBJ2-2 | . | TRBV5-4 | CASSLRIGVGELFF | TGTGCCAGCAGCTTGCGAATCGGGGTCGGGGAGCTGTTTTTT
. | TRBJ1-2 | TRBD1 | TRBV10-2 | CASSAFTGETYGYTF | TGCGCCAGCAGCGCTTTTACAGGGGAAACCTATGGCTACACCTTC
. | TRBJ1-3 | . | TRBV7-9 | CSSSQSGGLSRNSGNTIYF | TGTTCCAGCAGCCAGTCGGGGGGGCTTAGCCGAAACTCTGGAAACACCATATATTTT
. | TRBJ1-2 | . | TRBV7-9 | CASSLGSRGKLRGDYGYTF | TGTGCCAGCAGCTTAGGCTCCAGGGGAAAACTCAGGGGAGACTATGGCTACACCTTC
. | TRBJ1-2 | . | TRBV9 | CASSVAREGPYGYTF | TGTGCCAGCAGCGTAGCTAGGGAGGGGCCCTATGGCTACACCTTC
. | TRBJ2-3 | TRBD2 | TRBV4-1 | CASSQVGLAKDTQYF | TGCGCCAGCAGCCAAGTGGGACTAGCGAAAGATACGCAGTATTTT